The clone carrying this T cell receptor (beta chain) has at least ten counts. Its antigen is unknown. The data are from a study of CD8 T cells in ankylosing spondylitis. Study-level points and caveats: Roughly eight highly homologous variants made up a TCR beta motif that seemed to typify ankylosing spondylitis blood.

Construction of TCR beta libraries was performed using quantitative 5'-RACE with molecular barcodes. TCRdb reprocessed the 5' RACE reads via MiXCR and lists one record per CDR3 protein. The table includes roughly 250,000 distinct CDR3 sequences, 8% to 9.5% detected once. The V end lost 4 bases, the J end lost 1 base, and 14 bases lay between the germline ends. The CDR3 spans 16 residues. Germline loops: CDR1 LGHNA, CDR2 YNFKEQ. The clonotype originates from a male donor with ankylosing spondylitis or in good health (not recorded which). The source material was blood, either unsorted or a sorted T cell fraction (not recorded which). This chain links TRBV4-2 with TRBJ2-4; D gene uncertain. The CDR3 protein is CASSPRAGVAKNIQYF. For the CDR3, the DNA is TGTGCCAGCAGCCCCCGTGCAGGTGTGGCCAAAAACATTCAGTACTTC.